The subject of this entry is one T cell receptor (beta chain). The sample holds a few counts of this clonotype. It lacks a known antigen. No base qualities exist here, and no much larger clone lies one base off it. The record originates from a study of blood T cells in healthy people across ages (dated by TCRdb to 2013 to 2016). Concerning the study at large: In model experiments, template switching captured roughly one uniquely barcoded TCR beta cDNA molecule for every two T cells. To avoid experimental bias, donors of different ages were distributed randomly across sequencing lanes. Using deep sequencing normalized with unique cDNA molecular identifiers, the study measured how TCR beta repertoire diversity changes with age. The donors were split into four age groups: young (average 16 years), middle-aged (39), aged (over 55) and long-lived (roughly 77). For two donors (one aged 18 to 30 and one aged 80 or older), the study analyzed two additional independent replicas of 1 million unique cDNA reads from the same blood draw.

V was cut back by 1 base and J by 5 bases, leaving a gap of 8 bases between them. CDR1 SGHNT and CDR2 YENEEA are derived from the germline V gene. The CDR3 runs 13 residues from the cysteine to the phenylalanine. This entry keeps only the CDR3 DNA: 39 bases, framed from base 1. To prepare the library, 5' RACE was applied. Sequencing relied on an Illumina HiSeq 2500. A second about 7 to 11 cycle PCR used a sample-barcoded 5' primer and a J-beta primer mix. Each TCR beta cDNA molecule received a unique molecular identifier from a template-switch 5' adaptor carrying 12 random nucleotides. Each sample yielded at least 2.5 million CDR3-containing paired-end reads. The Mint cDNA synthesis kit, primed by a TRBC-specific oligonucleotide, was used to synthesize first-strand cDNA from all RNA. All cDNA was treated with uracil-DNA glycosylase and then went through a first 18-cycle PCR with the universal primers M1SS and BC2_uni_R. As for the original processing: For normalization, 1 million high-quality reads were randomly selected from each sample, with every read carrying a distinct molecular identifier. Reads sharing molecular identifiers were discarded rather than binned into consensus sequences. MiTCR, run with a Q25 quality threshold and the strictest error-elimination algorithm, handled CDR3 identification, clonotype clustering and error correction. Lower-bound total TCR beta diversity was estimated with a nonparametric unseen species model using Euler transformation. The public reads were reanalyzed by TCRdb: fastp trimming at Q25, MiXCR alignment, in-frame beta chains only. All rows with the same CDR3 protein become a single entry with the most common DNA and genes. The V and J calls were determined by TCRdb, not by the authors. For this sample the table gives approximately 810,000 distinct CDR3 sequences, of which around 26% were detected only once. 17% of the sample rests with the top ten.

The roughly 37 donors, aged 6 to 90 years, were systemically healthy Caucasian individuals from Russia. Each donor gave ten milliliters of peripheral blood, collected into EDTA-treated Vacutainer tubes. Ficoll-Paque density-gradient centrifugation was used to isolate PBMCs, with at least 6 million per sample. Trizol reagent was used to extract total RNA from PBMCs, with at least 6 micrograms per sample. For every donor, flow cytometry on a PBMC aliquot measured the percentage of naive CD45RAhigh/CD27high T cells. Here is what the overall study found, with its caveats: Conclusive comparison of naive and antigen-experienced compartments was prevented by the profiling of bulk unsorted PBMCs. Compared with the aged group, the long-lived group had more naive CD4+ T cells, fewer expanded clones and increased TCR diversity, a pattern suggesting age selection. As age increased, observed TCR beta diversity per million T cells dropped in a roughly linear way, and a significant reduction was already evident by age 40. Because donor CMV infection status was unknown, age-related changes in expanded clonotypes were potentially confounded. Estimates of total diversity based on one million sequenced T cells were regarded as lower bounds and as underestimates. The percentage of naive T cells measured by flow cytometry correlated strongly with observed TCR beta diversity.

The sequenced sample was blood. Recombination connected TRBV11-3 to TRBJ2-5; no D segment can be confidently identified. This TCR was recovered from an elderly woman in good health. The nucleotide sequence reads TGTGCCAGCAGCTTAGGGGTGACTGAGACCCAGTACTTC. Its translation is CASSLGVTETQYF.